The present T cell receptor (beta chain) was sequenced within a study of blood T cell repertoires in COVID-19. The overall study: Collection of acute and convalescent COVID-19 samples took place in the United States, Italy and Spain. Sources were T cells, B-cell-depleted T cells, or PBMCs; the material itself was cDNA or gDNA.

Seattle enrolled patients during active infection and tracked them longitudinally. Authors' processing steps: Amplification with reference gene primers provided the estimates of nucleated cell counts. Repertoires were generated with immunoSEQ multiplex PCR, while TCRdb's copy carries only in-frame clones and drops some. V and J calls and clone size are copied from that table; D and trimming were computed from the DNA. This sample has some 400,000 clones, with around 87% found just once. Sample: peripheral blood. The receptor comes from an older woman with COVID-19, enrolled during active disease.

CDR3 nucleotides: TGCAGCGTTTCCGGGACAGGGGACTACACCTTC. Amino acid sequence: CSVSGTGDYTF. The chain uses TRBV29-1 and TRBJ1-2, with TRBD1 matching over 10 bases. The CDR3 loop spans 11 amino acids. Looked up from germline, CDR1 is SQVTM and CDR2 is ANQGSEA. The trim removed 5 bases at V and 10 bases at J, leaving 4 bases unmatched. Full variable domain (outside the CDR3, taken from reference TRBV29-1 and TRBJ1-2): SAVISQKPSRDICQRGTSLTIQCQVDSQVTMMFWYRQQPGQSLTLIATANQGSEATYESGFVIDKFPISRPNLTFSTLTVSNMSPEDSSIYLCSVSGTGDYTFGSGTRLTVV.